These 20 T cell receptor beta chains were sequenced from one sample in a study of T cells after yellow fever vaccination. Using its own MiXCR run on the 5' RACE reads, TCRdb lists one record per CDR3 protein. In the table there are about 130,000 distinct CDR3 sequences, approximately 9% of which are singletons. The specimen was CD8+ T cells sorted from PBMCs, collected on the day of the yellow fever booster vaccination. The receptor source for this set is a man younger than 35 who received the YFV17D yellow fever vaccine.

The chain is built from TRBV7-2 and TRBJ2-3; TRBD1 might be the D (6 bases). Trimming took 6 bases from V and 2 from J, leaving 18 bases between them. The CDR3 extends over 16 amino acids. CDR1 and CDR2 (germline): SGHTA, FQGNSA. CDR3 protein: CASSFYGTGNTDTQYF. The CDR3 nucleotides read TGTGCCAGCAGTTTCTACGGCACAGGGAACACAGATACGCAGTATTTT.

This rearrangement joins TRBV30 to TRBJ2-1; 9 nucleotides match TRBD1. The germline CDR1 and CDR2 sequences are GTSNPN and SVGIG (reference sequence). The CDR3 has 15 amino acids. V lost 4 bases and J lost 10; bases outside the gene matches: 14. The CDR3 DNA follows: TGTGCCTGGACTGATAGGGGACAGGGACATCTGGAGCAGTTCTTC. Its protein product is CAWTDRGQGHLEQFF.

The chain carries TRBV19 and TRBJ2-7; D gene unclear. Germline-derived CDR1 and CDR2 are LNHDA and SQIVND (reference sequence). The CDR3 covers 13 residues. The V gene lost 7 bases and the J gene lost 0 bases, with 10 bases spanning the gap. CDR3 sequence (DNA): TGTGCCAGTACCCCCGACAACTCCTACGAGCAGTACTTC. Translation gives CASTPDNSYEQYF.

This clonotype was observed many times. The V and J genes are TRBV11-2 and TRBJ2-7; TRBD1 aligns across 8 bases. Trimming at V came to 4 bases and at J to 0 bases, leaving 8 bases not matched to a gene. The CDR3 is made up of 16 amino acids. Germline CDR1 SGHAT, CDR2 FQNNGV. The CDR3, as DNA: TGTGCCAGCAGCTCCTCAGGGGGCTGGAGCTCCTACGAGCAGTACTTC. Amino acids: CASSSSGGWSSYEQYF.

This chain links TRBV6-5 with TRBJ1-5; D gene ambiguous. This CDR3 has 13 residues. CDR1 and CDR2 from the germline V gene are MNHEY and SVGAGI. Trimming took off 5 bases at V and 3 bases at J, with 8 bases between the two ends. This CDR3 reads CASSRTDNQPQHF. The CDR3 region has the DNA TGTGCCAGCAGTCGGACCGACAATCAGCCCCAGCATTTT.

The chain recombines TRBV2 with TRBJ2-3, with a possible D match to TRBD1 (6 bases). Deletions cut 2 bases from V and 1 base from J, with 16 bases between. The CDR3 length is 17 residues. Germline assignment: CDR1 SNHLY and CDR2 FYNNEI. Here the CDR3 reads CASSERTEGLGTDTQYF. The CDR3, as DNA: TGTGCCAGCAGTGAACGGACAGAGGGCTTGGGCACAGATACGCAGTATTTT.

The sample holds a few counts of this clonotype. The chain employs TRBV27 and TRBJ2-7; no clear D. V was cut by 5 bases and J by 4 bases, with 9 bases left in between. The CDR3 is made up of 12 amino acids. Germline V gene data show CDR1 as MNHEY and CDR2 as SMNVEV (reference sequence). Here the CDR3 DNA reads TGTGCCAGCAGTGGCGACGGTTACGAGCAGTACTTC. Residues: CASSGDGYEQYF.

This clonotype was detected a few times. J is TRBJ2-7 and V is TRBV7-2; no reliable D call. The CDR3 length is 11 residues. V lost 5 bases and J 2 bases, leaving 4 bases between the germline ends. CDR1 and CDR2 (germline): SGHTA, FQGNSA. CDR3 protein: CASSATYEQYF. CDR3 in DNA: TGTGCCAGCAGCGCCACCTACGAGCAGTACTTC.

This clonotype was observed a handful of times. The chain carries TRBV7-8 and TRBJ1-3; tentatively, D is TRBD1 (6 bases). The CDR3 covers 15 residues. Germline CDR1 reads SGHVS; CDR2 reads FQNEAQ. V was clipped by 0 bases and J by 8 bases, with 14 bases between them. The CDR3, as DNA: TGTGCCAGCAGCTTAGCGTTGAGGGGGGTGGACACCATATATTTT. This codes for CASSLALRGVDTIYF.

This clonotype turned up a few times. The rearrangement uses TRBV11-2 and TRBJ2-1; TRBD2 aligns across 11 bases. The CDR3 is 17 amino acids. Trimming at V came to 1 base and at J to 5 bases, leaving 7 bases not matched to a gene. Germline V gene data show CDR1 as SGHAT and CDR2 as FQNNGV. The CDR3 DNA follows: TGTGCCAGCAGCTTAGGGGCCGGGACTAGCGGAAACAATGAGCAGTTCTTC. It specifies CASSLGAGTSGNNEQFF.

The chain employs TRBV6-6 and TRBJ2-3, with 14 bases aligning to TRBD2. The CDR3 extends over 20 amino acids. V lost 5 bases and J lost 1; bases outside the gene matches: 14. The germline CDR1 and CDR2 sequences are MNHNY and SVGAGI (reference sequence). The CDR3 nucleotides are TGTGCCAGCAGTCACCTACCGGGACTAGCGGGGGCCACAGGCACAGATACGCAGTATTTT. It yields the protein CASSHLPGLAGATGTDTQYF.

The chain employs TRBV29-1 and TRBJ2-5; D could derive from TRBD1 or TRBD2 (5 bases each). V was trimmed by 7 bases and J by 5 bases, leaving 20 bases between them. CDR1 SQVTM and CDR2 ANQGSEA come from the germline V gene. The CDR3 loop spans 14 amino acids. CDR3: CSATGTELWETQYF. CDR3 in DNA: TGCAGCGCCACCGGGACGGAACTTTGGGAGACCCAGTACTTC.

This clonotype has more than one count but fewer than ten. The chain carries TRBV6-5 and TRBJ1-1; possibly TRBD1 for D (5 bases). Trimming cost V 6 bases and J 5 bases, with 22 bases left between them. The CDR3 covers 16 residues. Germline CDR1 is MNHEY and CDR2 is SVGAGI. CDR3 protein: CASSHTGLGGSTEAFF. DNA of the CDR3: TGTGCCAGCAGCCACACAGGTTTGGGGGGATCGACTGAAGCTTTCTTT.

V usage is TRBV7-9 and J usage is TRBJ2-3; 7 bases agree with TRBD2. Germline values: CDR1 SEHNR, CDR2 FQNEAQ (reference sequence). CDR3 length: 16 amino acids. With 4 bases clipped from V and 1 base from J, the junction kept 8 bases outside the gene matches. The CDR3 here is CASSSTRTRGTDTQYF. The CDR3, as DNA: TGTGCCAGCAGCTCGACCAGGACTAGGGGCACAGATACGCAGTATTTT.

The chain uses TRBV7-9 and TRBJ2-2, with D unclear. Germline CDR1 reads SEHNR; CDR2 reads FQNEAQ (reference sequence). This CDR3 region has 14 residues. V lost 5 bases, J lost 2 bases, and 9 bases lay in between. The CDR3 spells CASSLTSNTGELFF. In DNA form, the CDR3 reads TGTGCCAGCAGCCTTACATCCAACACCGGGGAGCTGTTTTTT.

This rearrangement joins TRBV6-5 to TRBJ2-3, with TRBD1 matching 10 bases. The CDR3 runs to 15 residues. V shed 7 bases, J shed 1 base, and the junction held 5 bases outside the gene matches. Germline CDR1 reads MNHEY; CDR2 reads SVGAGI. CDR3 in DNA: TGTGCCAGCATCCCGACAGGGGGCGGCACAGATACGCAGTATTTT. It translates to CASIPTGGGTDTQYF.

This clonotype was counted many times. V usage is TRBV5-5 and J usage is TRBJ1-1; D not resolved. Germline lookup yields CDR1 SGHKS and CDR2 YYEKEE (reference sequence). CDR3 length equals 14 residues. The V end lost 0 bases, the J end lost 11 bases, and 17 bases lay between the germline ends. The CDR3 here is CASSLDRAPRRAFF. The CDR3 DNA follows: TGTGCCAGCAGCTTGGACCGGGCCCCCCGCCGGGCTTTCTTT.

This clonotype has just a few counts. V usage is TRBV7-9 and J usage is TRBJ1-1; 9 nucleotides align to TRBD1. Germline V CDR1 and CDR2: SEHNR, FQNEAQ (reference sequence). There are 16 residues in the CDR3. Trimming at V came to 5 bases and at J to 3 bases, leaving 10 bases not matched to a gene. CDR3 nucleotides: TGTGCCAGCAGCCCCCGGGACAGGGAAGGGGACACTGAAGCTTTCTTT. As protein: CASSPRDREGDTEAFF.

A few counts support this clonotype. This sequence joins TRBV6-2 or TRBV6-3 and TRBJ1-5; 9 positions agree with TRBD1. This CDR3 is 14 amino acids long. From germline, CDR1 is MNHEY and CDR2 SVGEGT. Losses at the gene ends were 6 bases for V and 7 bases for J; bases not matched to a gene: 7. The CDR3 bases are TGTGCCAGCAGCCGGACAGGGGAACCCCAGCCCCAGCATTTT. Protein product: CASSRTGEPQPQHF.

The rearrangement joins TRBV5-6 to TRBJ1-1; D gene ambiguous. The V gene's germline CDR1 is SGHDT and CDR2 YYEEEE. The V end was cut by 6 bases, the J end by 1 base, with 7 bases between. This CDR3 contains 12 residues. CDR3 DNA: TGTGCCAGCACTCGGGGGAACACTGAAGCTTTCTTT. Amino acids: CASTRGNTEAFF.